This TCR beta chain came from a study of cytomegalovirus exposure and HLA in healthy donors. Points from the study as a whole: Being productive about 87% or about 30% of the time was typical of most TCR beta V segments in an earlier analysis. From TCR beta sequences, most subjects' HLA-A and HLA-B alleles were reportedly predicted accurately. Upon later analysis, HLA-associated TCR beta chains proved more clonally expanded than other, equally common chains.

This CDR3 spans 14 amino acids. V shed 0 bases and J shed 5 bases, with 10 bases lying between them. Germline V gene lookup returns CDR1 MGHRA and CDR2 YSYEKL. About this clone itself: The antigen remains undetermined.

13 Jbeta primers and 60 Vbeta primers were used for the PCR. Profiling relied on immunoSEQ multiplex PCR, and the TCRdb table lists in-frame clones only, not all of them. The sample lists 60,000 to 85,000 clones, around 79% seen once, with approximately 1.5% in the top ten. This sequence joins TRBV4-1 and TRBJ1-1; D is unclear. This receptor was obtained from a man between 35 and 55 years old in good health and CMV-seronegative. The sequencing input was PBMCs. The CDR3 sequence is CASSQEPPETEAFF. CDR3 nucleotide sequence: TGCGCCAGCAGCCAAGAGCCGCCTGAGACTGAAGCTTTCTTT.